The 18 T cell receptor beta chains in this list originate from one sample, sequenced in a study of blood T cell repertoires in COVID-19. Some clones are missing from TCRdb's copy, which holds only in-frame ones; the method was immunoSEQ multiplex PCR. This table has about 74,000 clones, 82% appearing once. Sequenced sample: peripheral blood. The receptors derive from a human donor in a cohort sampled during active COVID-19.

The chain joins TRBV3-1 (or the pseudogene TRBV3-2) to TRBJ2-7, with TRBD1 as a possible D gene (5 bases). Germline loops: CDR1 LGHDT, CDR2 YNNKEL (reference sequence). Trimming removed 3 bases from V and 4 bases from J, with 13 bases in between. The CDR3 covers 14 residues. The CDR3 loop is CASSQPGFEYEQYF. In DNA form, the CDR3 reads TGTGCCAGCAGCCAGCCAGGGTTCGAATACGAGCAGTACTTC.

The V gene is TRBV5-4, the J gene TRBJ2-3, with D possibly being TRBD1 (6 bases). Trimming removed 0 bases from V and 2 bases from J, with 7 bases in between. Germline CDR1 is SGHNT and CDR2 is YYREEE (reference sequence). CDR3 length: 14 amino acids. In DNA form, the CDR3 reads TGTGCCAGCAGCTTGGTGGGGGCCACAGATACGCAGTATTTT. Translation: CASSLVGATDTQYF.

The rearrangement joins TRBV5-1 to TRBJ1-2; tentative D call: TRBD1 (5 bases). The CDR3 consists of 12 residues. Trimming took 4 bases from V and 7 from J, leaving 11 bases between them. CDR1 and CDR2 (germline): SGHRS, YFSETQ. As DNA, the CDR3 is TGCGCCAGCAGCACGGAGGGGCTTGGCTACACCTTC. Encoded protein: CASSTEGLGYTF.

Notes on this clone: At one boundary the junction diverges from the germline segment, which might be a read error. This specimen includes other DNA sequences encoding the same CDR3. This chain joins TRBV6-2 or TRBV6-3 and TRBJ2-1, with a tentative D call TRBD1 (8 bases). Per the germline V gene, CDR1 is MNHEY and CDR2 is SVGEGT. CDR3 length: 19 amino acids. The CDR3 protein is CASSSPSSNRGGPYNEQFF. The CDR3, as DNA: TGTGCCAGCAGTTCACCGTCCTCCAACAGGGGGGGACCCTATAATGAGCAGTTCTTC.

The chain recombines TRBV6-2 or TRBV6-3 with TRBJ2-3; D perhaps matches TRBD1 (6 bases). CDR1 is MNHEY and CDR2 is SVGEGT in the germline V gene. The CDR3 length is 17 residues. Trimming stripped 2 bases from V and 0 bases from J, with 15 bases between. The CDR3 here is CASSYPKLGASTDTQYF. The CDR3 DNA sequence: TGTGCCAGCAGTTACCCCAAGTTGGGGGCTAGCACAGATACGCAGTATTTT.

The rearrangement links TRBV7-9 to TRBJ1-2; D is perhaps TRBD1 (6 bases). The V gene's germline CDR1 is SEHNR and CDR2 FQNEAQ (reference sequence). V was cut by 5 bases and J by 6 bases, with 13 bases left in between. There are 13 residues in the CDR3. CDR3 protein: CASSERGMNGYTF. The CDR3 DNA is TGTGCCAGCAGCGAAAGGGGGATGAATGGCTACACCTTC.

V and J are TRBV6-5 and TRBJ1-2; no definite D call. V lost 0 bases, J lost 0 bases, and 11 bases lay in between. CDR1 is MNHEY, CDR2 SVGAGI, per germline. The CDR3 runs to 16 residues. The DNA for the CDR3 is TGTGCCAGCAGTTACTCGGGAGGGTCCTCTAACTATGGCTACACCTTC. Translating it yields CASSYSGGSSNYGYTF.

In its sample, this clone was seen once. The J gene is TRBJ1-1, the V gene TRBV6-5; weak D call: TRBD1 (5 bases). The CDR3 consists of 13 residues. CDR1 is MNHEY and CDR2 is SVGAGI in the germline V gene. Trimming removed 2 bases from V and 1 base from J, with 5 bases in between. The CDR3 reads CASSYGQNTEAFF. The CDR3 DNA sequence: TGTGCCAGCAGTTACGGACAGAACACTGAAGCTTTCTTT.

This chain joins TRBV5-1 and TRBJ1-1; 7 nucleotides line up with TRBD1. With 4 bases clipped from V and 6 bases from J, the junction kept 12 bases outside the gene matches. Germline lookup yields CDR1 SGHRS and CDR2 YFSETQ. The CDR3 covers 15 residues. CDR3 bases: TGCGCCAGCAGCGTGCCAGGGGGATCATACCCTGAAGCTTTCTTT. Protein: CASSVPGGSYPEAFF.

The CDR3 DNA is TGTGCCAGCAAAGGGACTAGCGGACATTACGAGCAGTACTTC. Translated, it gives CASKGTSGHYEQYF. This chain uses TRBV7-9 with TRBJ2-7; 11 bases align to TRBD2. Germline CDR1 and CDR2: SEHNR and FQNEAQ (reference sequence). Trimming removed 7 bases from V and 4 bases from J; junction bases left unmatched: 6. The CDR3 is 14 amino acids.

The V gene is TRBV4-3, the J gene TRBJ2-1; 9 bases fit TRBD1. The CDR3 totals 17 residues. From germline, CDR1 is LGHNA and CDR2 YSLEER. Unmatched junction bases numbered 8, after V lost 0 bases and J lost 5 bases. The chain's CDR3 is CASSQDLRTGADNEQFF. CDR3 nucleotide sequence: TGCGCCAGCAGCCAAGATCTTCGGACAGGGGCCGACAATGAGCAGTTCTTC.

The chain couples TRBV6-5 to TRBJ1-1; no firm D call. Trimming pared 6 bases from V and 3 bases from J, leaving 8 bases between. CDR3 length: 12 residues. Germline V CDR1 and CDR2: MNHEY, SVGAGI. CDR3 sequence: CASRRRDTEAFF. The CDR3 DNA is TGTGCCAGCAGGCGCCGGGACACTGAAGCTTTCTTT.

This clone was picked up a small number of times. V and J are TRBV12-3 or TRBV12-4 and TRBJ2-7; D is possibly TRBD2 (6 bases). Trimming left V 5 bases short and J 7 bases short, with 12 bases between. The CDR3 has 12 amino acids. CDR3 sequence reads: CASSPGTLEQYF. CDR3 bases: TGTGCCAGCAGTCCCGGGACTCTAGAGCAGTACTTC.

CDR3 residues: CASSLGQGIGSPLHF. The DNA of the CDR3 is TGTGCCAGCAGCTTAGGACAGGGGATCGGTTCACCCCTCCACTTT. This chain uses TRBV5-5 with TRBJ1-6; TRBD1 aligns across 9 bases. This CDR3 is 15 amino acids long. V shed 2 bases, J shed 9 bases, and the junction held 6 bases outside the gene matches. Germline lookup yields CDR1 SGHKS and CDR2 YYEKEE (reference sequence).

This chain links TRBV7-2 with TRBJ2-5; perhaps TRBD1 as D (5 bases). V lost 3 bases to trimming and J lost 2 bases, with 7 bases between them. CDR1 is SGHTA, CDR2 FQGNSA, per germline. The CDR3 length is 13 residues. The CDR3 DNA is TGTGCCAGCAGCTTCCAGGGACAAGAGACCCAGTACTTC. Its translation is CASSFQGQETQYF.

The sample holds a few counts of this clone. This chain joins TRBV7-9 and TRBJ1-6; D not resolved. The CDR3 is made up of 15 amino acids. Between the trimmed V and J ends, which lost 5 bases and 1 base, there was a span of 9 bases. The germline V gene has CDR1 SEHNR and CDR2 FQNEAQ (reference sequence). The CDR3 DNA is TGTGCCAGCAGCCCAGGATCATCCTATAATTCACCCCTCCACTTT. This codes for CASSPGSSYNSPLHF.

V and J are TRBV5-6 and TRBJ2-7; 8 positions match TRBD2. J gave up 4 bases and V 4 bases, and 7 bases lay outside the gene matches. CDR1 and CDR2 (germline): SGHDT, YYEEEE. The CDR3 runs 14 residues. The CDR3, as DNA: TGTGCCAGCAGCGCCTTCGGGAGGGGTTACGAGCAGTACTTC. Translation gives CASSAFGRGYEQYF. Supplemented by reference TRBV5-6 and TRBJ2-7, the full variable domain reads DAGVTQSPTHLIKTRGQQVTLRCSPKSGHDTVSWYQQALGQGPQFIFQYYEEEERQRGNFPDRFSGHQFPNYSSELNVNALLLGDSALYLCASSAFGRGYEQYFGPGTRLTVT.

This clone was seen just once. The chain uses TRBV6-4 and TRBJ1-2; D uncertain. The CDR3 consists of 12 residues. V was pared by 10 bases and J by 7 bases, with 16 bases between. The germline V gene encodes CDR1 MRHNA and CDR2 SNTAGT. The CDR3 nucleotides are TGTGCCAACCGGGCGAGCGGAGCTGGCTACACCTTC. Residues: CANRASGAGYTF.